Only a few counts were recorded for the clone carrying this TCR beta chain. What it binds is unknown. The entry originates in a study of T cell repertoires in cytomegalovirus infection. The wider study: Public TCR beta signatures indicated both CMV infection and matching HLA type.

TCRdb reanalysed the reads using MiXCR and keeps one entry per CDR3 protein. The data show just under 300,000 distinct CDR3 sequences, about a tenth seen once. Trimming took off 2 bases at V and 10 bases at J, with 12 bases between the two ends. The CDR3 sequence is 13 residues long. Germline V gene data show CDR1 as ENHRY and CDR2 as SYGVKD. Study outcomes and limitations: CMV-specific TCR beta clonotypes restricted by HLA-C dominated the ex vivo response. Accumulated public TCR beta family frequency recognized individuals carrying CMV together with the relevant HLA.

The TCR sequence derives from a human donor in good health (CMV status not recorded). Some clones in this sample may be carry-over from other donors' samples. Material: PBMCs. The V call is TRBV10-3, the J call TRBJ1-3; no definite D call. CDR3 residues: CAISEDGFITIYF. The CDR3 DNA follows: TGTGCCATCAGTGAGGACGGTTTTATAACCATATATTTT.